This TCR beta chain was documented in a study of vaccination effects on CD4 cells after COVID-19. Study in general: Two-dose BNT162b2 or mRNA-1273 vaccination was given to participants.

Study-wide points: Only 1 of 255 vaccine-induced clones from healthy vaccinees cross-reacted with common cold coronaviruses.

Sequenced by immunoSEQ multiplex PCR; TCRdb stores in-frame clones only, minus some. The sample lists 35,000 to 40,000 clones, approximately 74% occurring once. Isolating CD4+ T cells followed approximately 10 days of culture. On both days 3 and 7, half of the culture medium was replaced with IL-2 medium. This CDR3 is built from 15 residues. Germline CDR1 and CDR2: LNHDA and SQIVND (reference sequence). Trimming pared 3 bases from V and 3 bases from J, leaving 12 bases between. Comments on this clone: Its antigen is undetermined.

The source is a human donor who received a COVID-19 vaccine. Specimen: CD4+ T cells from PBMCs cultured without peptide, collected before COVID-19 vaccination. The V and J genes are TRBV19 and TRBJ1-3; D is uncertain. The chain's CDR3 is CASSMRVANGNTIYF. Written as DNA, the CDR3 is TGTGCCAGTAGTATGCGGGTGGCCAATGGAAACACCATATATTTT.